The 19 T cell receptor beta chains reported below all come from one sample, sequenced in a study of molecular identifiers for immune sequencing clone quantification. TCRdb redid the calling of the PCR reads with MiXCR, one entry per CDR3 protein. The table shows some 59,000 distinct CDR3 sequences, with about 25% occurring only once. The sequenced sample was naive CD8+ T cells from blood, with Jurkat cell RNA spiked in. Subset reported: FACS-sorted CD8+CD4-CCR7+CD45RA+ naive T cells. Receptors were obtained from a human donor in good health. Some libraries in this study had Jurkat cell RNA spiked in.

Note on this clonotype: A much larger clone lies one base from this, so it may be a read error. CDR3 in amino acids: CASRPETGERATDTRYF. For the CDR3, the DNA is TGTGCCAGCAGACCTGAGACAGGGGAAAGGGCCACAGATACGCGGTATTTT. V gene TRBV7-8 combines with J gene TRBJ2-3; 8 bases line up with TRBD1. Germline CDR1 SGHVS, CDR2 FQNEAQ. The CDR3 extends over 17 amino acids.

Ten or more counts support this clonotype. The rearrangement links TRBV5-6 to TRBJ2-3, with 7 bases aligning to TRBD1. The V gene's germline CDR1 is SGHDT and CDR2 YYEEEE. The CDR3 has 14 amino acids. After removal of 1 base from V and 7 bases from J, the junction contained 6 bases not matched to a gene. The CDR3 sequence: CASSLSQGDYTQYF. CDR3 coding DNA: TGTGCCAGCAGCTTGAGTCAGGGGGATTATACGCAGTATTTT.

Concerning this clonotype: A much larger clone differs from this one at a single base, so this may be a read error. The rearrangement uses TRBV19 and TRBJ2-1, with 12 bases lining up with TRBD2. Germline V lookup: CDR1 LNHDA, CDR2 SQIVND (reference sequence). This CDR3 region has 15 residues. In DNA, the CDR3 is TGTGCCAGTAGTATTGGGACTAGCGGGTACAATGCGCAGTTCTTC. This gives the protein CASSIGTSGYNAQFF.

On this clonotype itself: This may stem from a read error, because a much larger clone lies one nucleotide away. The rearrangement links TRBV20-1 to TRBJ2-7, with D perhaps assigned TRBD1 or TRBD2 (5 bases each). Germline V lookup: CDR1 DFQATT, CDR2 SNEGSKA (reference sequence). Trimming took 2 bases from V and 2 from J, leaving 13 bases between them. The length of the CDR3 is 14 residues. The CDR3 spells CSARYGAGPYEQYF. Written as DNA, the CDR3 is TGCAGTGCTAGATACGGGGCAGGACCCTACGAGCAGTACTTC.

The table lists this clonotype with many counts. V gene TRBV7-6 combines with J gene TRBJ2-3; 8 bases align to TRBD1. V trimming: 0 bases; J trimming: 1 base; junction bases outside the gene matches: 6. CDR3 length: 17 residues. CDR1 and CDR2 (germline): SGHVS, FNYEAQ. The CDR3 nucleotides are TGTGCCAGCAGCTTAGCCAGGGACAGGAGGGGCACAGATACGCAGTATTTT. Amino acids: CASSLARDRRGTDTQYF.

This clonotype was counted at least ten times. This chain joins TRBV9 and TRBJ1-1; maybe TRBD1 (5 bases). With 0 bases removed from V and 0 bases from J, the gap between germline ends came to 12 bases. CDR1 is SGDLS and CDR2 is YYNGEE in the germline V gene. This CDR3 is built from 16 residues. This CDR3 is CASSVDGTGMNTEAFF. The CDR3 DNA reads as TGTGCCAGCAGCGTAGATGGGACTGGCATGAACACTGAAGCTTTCTTT.

The table lists this clonotype with a few counts. This chain links TRBV20-1 with TRBJ2-2; tentative D call: TRBD2 (5 bases). From germline, CDR1 is DFQATT and CDR2 SNEGSKA (reference sequence). V gave up 0 bases and J gave up 4 bases, with 6 bases separating them. The CDR3 sequence is 13 residues long. In DNA form, the CDR3 reads TGCAGTGCTAGAGAGGGAGTCACCGGGGAGCTGTTTTTT. This gives the protein CSAREGVTGELFF.

This clonotype was recorded at least ten times. The chain employs TRBV20-1 and TRBJ1-1, with a possible D match to TRBD1 (5 bases). V gave up 0 bases and J gave up 1 base, with 15 bases separating them. The CDR3 spans 16 residues. Germline V lookup: CDR1 DFQATT, CDR2 SNEGSKA (reference sequence). This CDR3 reads CSAREPATDTNTEAFF. CDR3 DNA sequence: TGCAGTGCTAGAGAACCGGCGACAGACACGAACACTGAAGCTTTCTTT.

A remark on this clonotype: A much larger clone lies a single base off, so this may be a read error. The V gene is TRBV5-3, the J gene TRBJ2-3; TRBD2 matches at 10 bases. TRBV5-3 is given ORF status, its function remaining uncertain. CDR3 length: 19 residues. For the CDR3, the DNA is TGTGCCAGCAGCCCTACCCCGCAGGGCGGTCTAGCGGGAGTAGATACGCGGTATTTT. Its translation: CASSPTPQGGLAGVDTRYF.

This clonotype was picked up a small number of times. The chain couples TRBV24-1 to TRBJ2-3; D is possibly TRBD1 or TRBD2 (5 bases each). Trimming cost V 9 bases and J 2 bases, with 11 bases left between them. Germline loops: CDR1 KGHDR, CDR2 SFDVKD. The CDR3 loop spans 13 amino acids. This CDR3 is CATEGPLTDTQYF. In DNA form, the CDR3 reads TGTGCCACCGAGGGGCCCCTCACAGATACGCAGTATTTT.

The sample holds a few counts of this clonotype. The genes are TRBV24-1 and TRBJ2-1; D may correspond to TRBD1 or TRBD2 (5 bases each). V dropped 0 bases and J dropped 3 bases, with 8 bases sitting between them. Germline values: CDR1 KGHDR, CDR2 SFDVKD. The CDR3 extends over 15 amino acids. The CDR3 DNA reads TGTGCCACCAGTGATTTGGGGGGATTCTACAATGAGCAGTTCTTC. Amino acids: CATSDLGGFYNEQFF.

To note about this clonotype: A clone one base away is much larger, so this may be a read error. A read error is likely, as this CDR3 ends without the conserved phenylalanine or tryptophan. The gene calls are TRBV9 and TRBJ2-5; possible D gene TRBD1, 6 bases. This CDR3 contains 14 residues. The germline V gene has CDR1 SGDLS and CDR2 YYNGEE. Trimming pared 4 bases from V and 5 bases from J, leaving 15 bases between. The CDR3 DNA reads as TGTGCCAGCAGCCCACAGGGTGAGGTGGAGACCCAGTACTAC. Residues: CASSPQGEVETQYY.

The V call is TRBV28, the J call TRBJ2-7; no definite D call. The CDR3 is 15 amino acids. Germline V lookup: CDR1 MDHEN, CDR2 SYDVKM. The ends were cut back, 3 bases at V and 5 bases at J, with 17 bases in the middle. CDR3 protein: CASSFGLGPSNEQYF. For the CDR3, the DNA is TGTGCCAGCAGTTTTGGCCTAGGCCCCTCGAACGAGCAGTACTTC. The full variable domain, in which reference TRBV28 and TRBJ2-7 provide the parts outside the CDR3, is DVKVTQSSRYLVKRTGEKVFLECVQDMDHENMFWYRQDPGLGLRLIYFSYDVKMKEKGDIPEGYSVSREKKERFSLILESASTNQTSMYLCASSFGLGPSNEQYFGPGTRLTVT.

Of note for this clonotype: This sequence may be a read error, since a much larger clone differs from it by one base. The chain has TRBV4-1 and TRBJ2-1, with D possibly TRBD1 on 5 matching bases. Trimming stripped 1 base from V and 6 bases from J, with 10 bases between. Germline V gene lookup returns CDR1 MGHRA and CDR2 YSYEKL. The CDR3 runs to 14 residues. The CDR3 DNA is TGCGCCAGCAGCCAAGGTAGGGGTCTCAATGAGCAGTTCTTC. Protein sequence: CASSQGRGLNEQFF.

This clonotype was picked up many times. The chain joins TRBV28 to TRBJ2-2, with TRBD1 matching 9 bases. The V and J ends lost 6 bases and 6 bases, in that order; junction bases with no gene match: 5. This CDR3 has 14 amino acids. Per the germline V gene, CDR1 is MDHEN and CDR2 is SYDVKM. The CDR3 coding sequence is TGTGCCAGCAGAACCGGGACAGGGCCCGGGGAGCTGTTTTTT. This codes for CASRTGTGPGELFF.

To note about this clonotype: It may be a read error: a sequence one base away is much more abundant. The genes are TRBV9 and TRBJ2-3, with TRBD1 matching 9 bases. Per the germline V gene, CDR1 is SGDLS and CDR2 is YYNGEE. The CDR3 contains 14 residues. CDR3 in amino acids: CVSSRDRDTDTQYF. The CDR3, as DNA: TGTGTCAGCAGCAGGGACAGGGATACAGATACGCAGTATTTT.

The chain has TRBV11-2 and TRBJ2-1; 7 bases are shared with TRBD1. Germline CDR1 reads SGHAT; CDR2 reads FQNNGV. Trimming removed 5 bases from V and 2 bases from J; junction bases left unmatched: 3. The CDR3 contains 14 residues. CDR3 coding DNA: TGTGCCAGCAGCCCGACAGGGCCCTACAATGAGCAGTTCTTC. It codes for CASSPTGPYNEQFF.

The chain joins TRBV19 to TRBJ2-1; TRBD2 might be the D (6 bases). Germline CDR1 reads LNHDA; CDR2 reads SQIVND (reference sequence). Trimming pared 5 bases from V and 1 base from J, leaving 9 bases between. There are 14 residues in the CDR3. This chain's CDR3 is CASSLGGSYNEQFF. The CDR3 DNA is TGTGCCAGTAGTTTGGGGGGTTCCTACAATGAGCAGTTCTTC.

This clonotype was seen more than once but under ten times. The V call is TRBV6-2 or TRBV6-3, the J call TRBJ1-5; D remains unclear. The length of the CDR3 is 14 residues. CDR1 MNHEY and CDR2 SVGEGT come from the germline V gene. Trimming removed 7 bases at V and 1 base at J, with 11 bases between. The CDR3 DNA sequence: TGTGCCAGCACTAATGTCGGAAGCAATCAGCCCCAGCATTTT. Amino acid sequence: CASTNVGSNQPQHF.